This section outlines one T cell receptor beta chain sequence together with its context. Its recognized antigen is unknown. No per-base quality is available; no much larger clone lies one base away. This specimen belongs to a study of T-cell reconstitution after alpha-beta-depleted transplantation in children (dated by TCRdb to 2016 to 2017). As for the study more broadly: T-cell immune reconstitution after TCRalphabeta/CD19-depleted allogeneic hematopoietic cell transplantation in children was quantitatively tracked in the study by means of TCR repertoire profiling. What the authors observed across the whole study: Hyperexpanded clone frequencies declined over subsequent months; after one year, T-cell counts and TCRbeta diversity were mostly attributed to newly produced T cells. In some patients, the high TCRbeta diversity seen at day 60 was put down to recipient T cells and intrathymic progenitors that had survived conditioning. About two months after transplant, the apparently early recovery of alphabetaT-cell counts reportedly depended on just several hundred clones that had expanded rapidly and came from non-depleted graft cells.

Receptors were amplified or captured by PCR. Sequencing instrument: Illumina HiSeq 2500. TCR library preparation used molecular barcoding, with unique molecular identifiers applied to normalize quantification of the TCRbeta repertoire. TCRdb trimmed public reads at Q25 via fastp, called clones via MiXCR and kept in-frame beta chains. A single entry per CDR3 protein holds the most common genes and DNA from its merged rows. The sample data list 440,000 or so distinct CDR3 sequences, and roughly two fifths of these were observed just once. Under 35% of the sample is in the top ten clones. Per the publication, the treatment or condition label means: allogeneic hematopoietic cell transplantation with graft depleted of TCRalphabeta T cells and CD19 B cells. Transplant recipients were children who received TCRalphabeta/CD19-depleted allogeneic hematopoietic cell grafts. V loses 6 bases, J loses 1 base, and the germline ends lie 15 bases apart. From cysteine to phenylalanine, the CDR3 is 15 amino acids long. The entry retains the CDR3 DNA only, 45 bases that are in frame from base 1.

Here the sequenced sample was PBMCs, taken before TCRalphabeta/CD19-depleted stem cell transplant. This receptor was taken from a girl aged 2-15 years with aplastic anemia, due to receive a stem cell transplant. The rearrangement joined TRBV12-3 or TRBV12-4 to TRBJ1-2; the D gene lacks a confident call. The sequence in DNA is TGTGCCAGCAGCCTTCTTATGGGAGTTAACTATGGCTACACCTTC. Translated, this gives CASSLLMGVNYGYTF.